This T cell receptor beta chain was obtained from a study of patients and donors after allogeneic stem cell transplantation. V lost 6 bases and J lost 2, with 19 bases in between. Germline values: CDR1 KGHSH, CDR2 LQKENI. This CDR3 spans 16 amino acids. TCRdb called the RT-PCR reads again in MiXCR, with one record for every CDR3 protein. Here the sample spans about a million distinct CDR3 sequences, roughly 18% being singletons. The sequencing sample was made of blood, either unsorted or a sorted T cell fraction (not recorded which). The V call is TRBV18, the J call TRBJ2-5, with D perhaps matching TRBD2 (6 bases). This TCR came from a human donor who was either an allogeneic HSCT recipient or a stem cell or donor lymphocyte infusion donor (not recorded which). It is not recorded whose cells these are; they may come from a transplant donor. The CDR3 here is CASSGRLALFQETQYF. DNA of the CDR3: TGTGCCAGCTCCGGCAGGCTAGCGCTTTTTCAAGAGACCCAGTACTTC.